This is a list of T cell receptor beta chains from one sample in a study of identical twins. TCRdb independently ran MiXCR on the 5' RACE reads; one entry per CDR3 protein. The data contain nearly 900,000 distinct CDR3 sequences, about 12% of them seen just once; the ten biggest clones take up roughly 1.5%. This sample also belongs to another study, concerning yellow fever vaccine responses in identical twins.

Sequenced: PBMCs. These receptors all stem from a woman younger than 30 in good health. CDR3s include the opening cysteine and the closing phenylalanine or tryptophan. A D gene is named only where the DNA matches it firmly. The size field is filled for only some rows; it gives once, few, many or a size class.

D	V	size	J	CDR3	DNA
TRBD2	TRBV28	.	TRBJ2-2	CASSPGGGGMTGELFF	TGTGCCAGCAGTCCCGGCGGGGGGGGTATGACCGGGGAGCTGTTTTTT
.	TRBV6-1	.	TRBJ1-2	CASSDGQFNYGYTF	TGTGCCAGCAGTGACGGCCAGTTCAACTATGGCTACACCTTC
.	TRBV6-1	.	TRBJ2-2	CASSRQTDGPTGELFF	TGTGCCAGCAGTCGCCAGACCGACGGACCGACCGGGGAGCTGTTTTTT
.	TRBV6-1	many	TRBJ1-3	CASREQGHSGNTIYF	TGTGCCAGCAGGGAACAGGGCCACTCTGGAAACACCATATATTTT
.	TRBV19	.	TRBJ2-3	CASSTGMSDTQYF	TGTGCCAGTAGTACGGGGATGAGTGATACGCAGTATTTT
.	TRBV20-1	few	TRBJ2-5	CSARDSGSETQYF	TGCAGTGCTAGAGATTCCGGGTCTGAGACCCAGTACTTC
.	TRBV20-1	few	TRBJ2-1	CSASHGTGTRPW	TGCAGTGCTAGCCACGGCACGGGGACCCGTCCCTGG
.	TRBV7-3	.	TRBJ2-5	CASSLTYRETQYF	TGTGCCAGCAGCTTAACCTATCGAGAGACCCAGTACTTC
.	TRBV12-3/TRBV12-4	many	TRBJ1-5	CASSRDNQPQHF	TGTGCCAGCAGTAGAGACAATCAGCCCCAGCATTTT
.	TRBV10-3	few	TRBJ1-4	CAIRTGTGDEKLFFF	.
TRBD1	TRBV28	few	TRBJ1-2	CASILTGGIGYTF	TGTGCCAGCATCCTCACAGGGGGTATCGGCTACACCTTC
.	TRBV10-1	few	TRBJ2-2	CASSQVPRGASGELFF	TGCGCCAGCAGTCAAGTGCCGAGGGGGGCGTCCGGGGAGCTGTTTTTT
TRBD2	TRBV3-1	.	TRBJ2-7	CASSGRTSESSYEQYF	TGTGCCAGCAGCGGGAGGACTAGCGAGAGCTCCTACGAGCAGTACTTC
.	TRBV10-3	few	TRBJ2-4	CAISEFGSLAKNIQYF	TGTGCCATCAGTGAGTTCGGCAGCCTAGCCAAAAACATTCAGTACTTC
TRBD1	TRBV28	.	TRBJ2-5	CASSFQGAQGTQYF	TGTGCCAGCAGTTTCCAGGGGGCGCAAGGGACCCAGTACTTC
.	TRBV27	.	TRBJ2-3	CASSFSRNTDTQYF	TGTGCCAGCAGTTTTAGCAGAAACACAGATACGCAGTATTTT
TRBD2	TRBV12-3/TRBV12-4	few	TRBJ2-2	CASSSPGTSRIGELFF	TGTGCCAGCAGTTCCCCCGGGACTAGTCGTATTGGGGAGCTGTTTTTT
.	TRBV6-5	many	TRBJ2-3	CASSYRERTDTQYF	TGTGCCAGCAGTTACAGGGAGAGGACAGATACGCAGTATTTT
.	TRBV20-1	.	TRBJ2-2	CSARGIWNFNTGELFF	TGCAGTGCTAGAGGTATCTGGAATTTCAACACCGGGGAGCTGTTTTTT
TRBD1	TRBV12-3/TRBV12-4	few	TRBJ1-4	CASSFAGGFEKLFF	TGTGCCAGCAGCTTTGCAGGGGGCTTTGAAAAACTGTTTTTT
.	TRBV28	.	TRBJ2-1	CASSSSLESGNEQFF	TGTGCCAGCAGCTCATCTCTGGAGTCGGGCAATGAGCAGTTCTTC
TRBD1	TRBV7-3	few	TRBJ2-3	CASSSWDSSTDTQYF	TGTGCCAGCAGCTCCTGGGACAGCAGCACAGATACGCAGTATTTT
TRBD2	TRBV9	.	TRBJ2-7	CASSVASSGSYEQYF	TGTGCCAGCAGCGTAGCCTCCAGCGGGAGTTACGAGCAGTACTTC
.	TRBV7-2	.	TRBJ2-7	CASSPDTNYEQYF	TGTGCCAGCAGCCCGGACACCAACTACGAGCAGTACTTC
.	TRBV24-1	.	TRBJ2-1	CATSGYPYNEQFF	TGTGCCACCAGTGGATACCCCTACAATGAGCAGTTCTTC
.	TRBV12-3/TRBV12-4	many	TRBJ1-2	CASSISNYGYTF	TGTGCCAGCAGTATATCCAACTATGGCTACACCTTC